These T cell receptor beta chains were read from a single sample in a study of shared clonotypes between healthy human individuals. Clones were read by immunoSEQ multiplex PCR, and TCRdb kept only the in-frame ones, dropping some. The repertoire has fewer than 1 million clones, approximately 96% of them found once; the top ten carry less than 0.25%. Sequenced input: naive CD8+ T cells sorted from blood. Receptors originate from a man between 25 and 39 years old in good health. CDR3s include the opening cysteine and the closing phenylalanine or tryptophan. A D gene is named only where the DNA matches it firmly. The size field is filled for only some rows; it gives once, few, many or a size class.

V: TRBV7-6; size: .; J: TRBJ2-7; D: TRBD1; CDR3: CASSQGTGALGEQYF; DNA: TGTGCCAGCAGCCAAGGGACAGGGGCATTAGGGGAGCAGTACTTC
V: TRBV1; size: .; J: TRBJ1-3; D: .; CDR3: CTSSTEACRKSSGNTIYF; DNA: TGCACCAGCAGCACGGAGGCGTGCCGGAAAAGCTCTGGAAACACCATATATTTT
V: TRBV10-3; size: .; J: TRBJ1-1; D: TRBD1; CDR3: CAISEADRGNTEAFF; DNA: TGTGCCATCAGTGAGGCTGACAGGGGGAACACTGAAGCTTTCTTT
V: TRBV5-5; size: few; J: TRBJ2-7; D: .; CDR3: CASSLDEAVHEQYF; DNA: TGTGCCAGCAGCTTGGATGAGGCGGTCCACGAGCAGTACTTC
V: TRBV2; size: .; J: TRBJ1-1; D: .; CDR3: CASSDVRGSEAFF; DNA: TGTGCCAGCAGTGATGTCCGGGGTTCCGAAGCTTTCTTT
V: TRBV19; size: .; J: TRBJ2-2; D: .; CDR3: CASMETNTGELFF; DNA: TGTGCCAGTATGGAAACGAACACCGGGGAGCTGTTTTTT
V: TRBV6-6; size: .; J: TRBJ2-2; D: .; CDR3: CASSFASVRAGELFF; DNA: TGTGCCAGCAGTTTTGCTTCCGTTCGAGCCGGGGAGCTGTTTTTT
V: TRBV7-3; size: .; J: TRBJ2-7; D: TRBD1; CDR3: CASSLGQGQGSYEQYF; DNA: TGTGCCAGCAGCCTAGGGCAGGGACAGGGCTCCTACGAGCAGTACTTC
V: TRBV7-3; size: .; J: TRBJ2-5; D: TRBD2; CDR3: CASSLGTSEEETQYF; DNA: TGTGCCAGCAGCTTAGGGACTAGCGAAGAAGAGACCCAGTACTTC
V: TRBV29-1; size: .; J: TRBJ1-1; D: .; CDR3: CSVGREAFF; DNA: TGCAGCGTTGGGCGAGAAGCTTTCTTT
V: TRBV5-1; size: .; J: TRBJ1-3; D: .; CDR3: CASREVEGSGNTIYF; DNA: TGCGCCAGCAGAGAGGTCGAAGGGTCTGGAAACACCATATATTTT
V: TRBV6-5; size: .; J: TRBJ2-7; D: TRBD2; CDR3: CASSPAGAYEQYF; DNA: TGTGCCAGCAGTCCCGCGGGAGCCTACGAGCAGTACTTC
V: TRBV6-1; size: .; J: TRBJ2-1; D: TRBD2; CDR3: CASSVHSRLAPQKTPEFF; DNA: TGTGCCAGCAGTGTCCACTCCCGACTAGCCCCGCAAAAAACCCCTGAGTTCTTC
V: TRBV9; size: .; J: TRBJ2-1; D: .; CDR3: CASSVTGLPTNDEQFF; DNA: TGTGCCAGCAGCGTGACGGGACTTCCGACGAACGATGAGCAGTTCTTC
V: TRBV7-9; size: .; J: TRBJ1-1; D: TRBD1; CDR3: CASSLEVTGEQAFF; DNA: TGTGCCAGCAGCTTAGAGGTTACAGGGGAACAAGCTTTCTTT
V: TRBV9; size: .; J: TRBJ2-1; D: .; CDR3: CASSVEDHNEQFF; DNA: TGTGCCAGCAGCGTAGAGGATCACAATGAGCAGTTCTTC
V: TRBV7-9; size: .; J: TRBJ1-4; D: TRBD1; CDR3: CASSFLGQDNEKLFF; DNA: TGTGCCAGCAGCTTCTTGGGACAGGATAATGAAAAACTGTTTTTT
V: TRBV23-1; size: once; J: TRBJ2-2; D: .; CDR3: CASTDRGPAREDSNTGELFF; DNA: TGCGCCAGCACCGACCGGGGCCCCGCCAGAGAGGACTCGAACACCGGGGAGCTGTTTTTT
V: TRBV4-1; size: .; J: TRBJ2-4; D: .; CDR3: CASSQGAQSKNIQYF; DNA: TGCGCCAGCAGCCAAGGGGCACAGTCCAAAAACATTCAGTACTTC
V: TRBV6-5; size: .; J: TRBJ2-5; D: TRBD1; CDR3: CASTGTGVDEETQYF; DNA: TGTGCCAGCACCGGAACAGGGGTCGATGAAGAGACCCAGTACTTC
V: TRBV9; size: .; J: TRBJ2-2; D: .; CDR3: CASSVRQANTGELFF; DNA: TGTGCCAGCAGCGTACGACAAGCGAACACCGGGGAGCTGTTTTTT
V: TRBV27; size: .; J: TRBJ2-5; D: .; CDR3: CASRTQDGQETQYF; DNA: TGTGCCAGCAGAACTCAGGACGGTCAAGAGACCCAGTACTTC
V: TRBV25-1; size: .; J: TRBJ1-2; D: .; CDR3: CASSDLGRGHLDF; DNA: TGTGCCAGCAGTGACTTAGGCAGGGGACATTTGGACTTC
V: TRBV14; size: .; J: TRBJ2-7; D: TRBD2; CDR3: CASSRTSGRSSYEQYF; DNA: TGTGCCAGCAGCCGGACTAGCGGGCGGAGCTCCTACGAGCAGTACTTC
V: TRBV6-5; size: once; J: TRBJ2-7; D: .; CDR3: CASSYSIGSPRLEQYF; DNA: TGTGCCAGCAGTTACTCAATCGGCAGCCCTCGGCTAGAGCAGTACTTC
V: TRBV20-1; size: .; J: TRBJ2-1; D: .; CDR3: CSARSYNEQFF; DNA: TGCAGTGCTAGATCTTACAATGAGCAGTTCTTC
V: TRBV2; size: .; J: TRBJ2-5; D: .; CDR3: CAKGGPGVGTQYF; DNA: TGTGCCAAGGGGGGACCAGGGGTAGGGACCCAGTACTTC
V: TRBV7-9; size: .; J: TRBJ2-7; D: TRBD1; CDR3: CASSSQGQAYEQYF; DNA: TGTGCCAGCAGCTCCCAGGGACAGGCTTACGAGCAGTACTTC
V: TRBV28; size: .; J: TRBJ2-3; D: TRBD2; CDR3: CASSLGGSLTDTQYF; DNA: TGTGCCAGCAGTTTGGGCGGGAGTCTTACAGATACGCAGTATTTT
V: TRBV5-1; size: .; J: TRBJ2-5; D: .; CDR3: CASSSQGPYQETQYF; DNA: TGCGCCAGCAGCAGTCAGGGGCCGTACCAAGAGACCCAGTACTTC
V: TRBV27; size: .; J: TRBJ2-7; D: .; CDR3: CASSLSKGNSYEQYF; DNA: TGTGCCAGCAGTTTATCTAAGGGTAACTCCTACGAGCAGTACTTC
V: TRBV6-1; size: once; J: TRBJ2-7; D: TRBD1; CDR3: CASRGTGEVYEQYF; DNA: TGTGCCAGCAGGGGGACAGGGGAAGTCTACGAGCAGTACTTC
V: TRBV27; size: .; J: TRBJ2-1; D: .; CDR3: CASSLNEDEQFF; DNA: TGTGCCAGCAGTTTAAATGAAGATGAGCAGTTCTTC
V: TRBV6-5; size: .; J: TRBJ2-7; D: TRBD1; CDR3: CASSYSRTGYQEQYF; DNA: TGTGCCAGCAGTTACTCCCGGACAGGGTATCAAGAGCAGTACTTC
V: TRBV7-2; size: .; J: TRBJ2-3; D: .; CDR3: CASSFEDTQYF; DNA: TGTGCCAGCAGCTTCGAAGATACGCAGTATTTT
V: TRBV29-1; size: once; J: TRBJ2-2; D: .; CDR3: CSAQNGSGNTGELFF; DNA: TGCAGCGCACAGAACGGTAGCGGGAACACCGGGGAGCTGTTTTTT